This TCR beta chain emerged from a study of cytomegalovirus exposure and HLA in healthy donors. Use of 60 Vbeta and 13 Jbeta primers characterized the PCR. The data were produced by immunoSEQ multiplex PCR, yet TCRdb's version contains in-frame clones alone and is incomplete. The table shows 160,000 or so clones, with roughly 80% occurring only once. The germline V gene encodes CDR1 ENHRY and CDR2 SYGVKD. Trimming removed 6 bases from V and 1 base from J, with 13 bases in between. The CDR3 is 15 residues long. Sequencing was performed on PBMCs. V gene TRBV10-3 combines with J gene TRBJ1-3; D is ambiguous. This clonotype originated in a man aged 25 to 45 in good health and CMV-seronegative. The CDR3 loop reads CAISEGPGSGNTIYF. The CDR3 nucleotides are TGTGCCATCAGCGAGGGTCCCGGTTCTGGAAACACCATATATTTT.